This T cell receptor (beta chain) was identified during a study of beta chain features in type 1 diabetes. Findings and limits, study-wide: Shortening of TCRB CDR3s, moderate but significant, appeared in all four CD4+ subsets of Type 1 diabetes patients.

The study reverse transcribed the entire isolated RNA, so it sequenced expressed TCRB transcripts. Sequenced by immunoSEQ multiplex PCR; TCRdb stores in-frame clones only, minus some. This sample yields approximately 44,000 clones, of which 66% are seen a single time; more than 2% belongs to the top ten. This clone has only a few counts. Antigen: not known. The germline gene is not matched at one end of the junction; a read error may be the cause. The CDR3 spans 12 residues. Germline V lookup: CDR1 ENHRY, CDR2 SYGVKD. All sorted populations exceeded 95% purity. The genes are TRBV10-3 and TRBJ2-1; D uncertain. The sample taken for sequencing was Tregs from blood. This clonotype originated in a woman younger than 30 with type 1 diabetes. DNA of the CDR3: TGTGCCATCAGTGACTCCCACAATGAGCAGTTCTTC. Translating gives CAISDSHNEQFF.